This T cell receptor (beta chain) came from a study of T-cell memory formation after mild COVID-19. Notes on the study in general: Clones contracting day 15 to 85 were balanced CD4/CD8; later expanders leaned CD4+.

From 5'RACE with constant-segment primers came TCR alpha and TCR beta cDNA libraries that carried sample barcodes and UMIs. Via MiXCR, TCRdb re-called the 5' RACE reads, giving one row per CDR3 protein. The table includes 250,000 to 350,000 distinct CDR3 sequences, about 17% detected once. This clonotype was counted many times. Its specificity is unknown. Germline V gene lookup returns CDR1 SGHDT and CDR2 YYEEEE. V lost 6 bases, J lost 7 bases, and 8 bases lay in between. The CDR3 contains 12 residues. The rearrangement joins TRBV5-6 to TRBJ1-6; D is unclear. Sequenced material: PBMCs or a T cell subset sorted from them (not recorded which). The TCR originated in a man aged 18 to 30 who had mild COVID-19 (a few samples of this study predate the infection). Cell type and time point are not known. CDR3 nucleotides: TGTGCCAGCACCGTCTGGAATTCACCCCTCCACTTT. Translation: CASTVWNSPLHF.